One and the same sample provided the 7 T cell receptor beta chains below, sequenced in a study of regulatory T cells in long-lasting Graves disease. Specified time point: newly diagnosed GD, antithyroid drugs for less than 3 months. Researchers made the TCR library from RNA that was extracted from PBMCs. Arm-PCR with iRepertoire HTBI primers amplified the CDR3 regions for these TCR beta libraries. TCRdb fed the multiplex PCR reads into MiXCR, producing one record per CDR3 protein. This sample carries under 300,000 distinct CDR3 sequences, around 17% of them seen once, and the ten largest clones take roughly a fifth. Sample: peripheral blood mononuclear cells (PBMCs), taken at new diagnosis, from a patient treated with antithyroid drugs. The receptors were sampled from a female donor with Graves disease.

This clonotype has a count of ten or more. For the CDR3, the DNA is TGTGCCAGCAGCCCTAGGCCAACGACCGTCGAGCAGTACTTC. Its translation is CASSPRPTTVEQYF. The gene calls are TRBV7-2 and TRBJ2-7, with unresolved D. The CDR3 contains 14 residues. The ends were cut back, 5 bases at V and 6 bases at J, with 17 bases in the middle. Germline lookup yields CDR1 SGHTA and CDR2 FQGNSA. Combining the CDR3 with reference TRBV7-2 and TRBJ2-7 gives the whole variable domain GAGVSQSPSNKVTEKGKDVELRCDPISGHTALYWYRQSLGQGLEFLIYFQGNSAPDKSGLPSDRFSAERTGGSVSTLTIQRTQQEDSAVYLCASSPRPTTVEQYFGPGTRLTVT.

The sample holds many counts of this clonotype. The CDR3 coding sequence is TGTGCCAGCAGCTCTGGACAGCCGAGGTTAGGGACTGAAGCTTTCTTT. Amino acid sequence: CASSSGQPRLGTEAFF. V and J are TRBV7-2 and TRBJ1-1, with D possibly TRBD1 on 6 matching bases. The CDR3 consists of 16 residues. Trimming left V 4 bases short and J 5 bases short, with 20 bases between. Per the germline V gene, CDR1 is SGHTA and CDR2 is FQGNSA. Full variable domain (rest looked up from reference TRBV7-2 and TRBJ1-1): GAGVSQSPSNKVTEKGKDVELRCDPISGHTALYWYRQSLGQGLEFLIYFQGNSAPDKSGLPSDRFSAERTGGSVSTLTIQRTQQEDSAVYLCASSSGQPRLGTEAFFGQGTRLTVV.

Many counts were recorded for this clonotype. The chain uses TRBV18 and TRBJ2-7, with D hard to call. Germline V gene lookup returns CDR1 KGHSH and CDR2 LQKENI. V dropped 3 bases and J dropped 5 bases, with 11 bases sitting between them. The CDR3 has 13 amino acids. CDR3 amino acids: CASSPIILHEQYF. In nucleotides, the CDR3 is TGTGCCAGCTCACCGATAATTCTCCACGAGCAGTACTTC.

As DNA, the CDR3 is TGCGCCAGCAGCCAAGGGGGGGCTGGTGGTGAAAAACTGTTTTTT. It yields the protein CASSQGGAGGEKLFF. This chain uses TRBV4-3 with TRBJ1-4; D is possibly TRBD1 (6 bases). The germline gives CDR1 LGHNA, CDR2 YSLEER. The CDR3 runs 15 residues. V was pared by 1 base and J by 7 bases, with 13 bases between.

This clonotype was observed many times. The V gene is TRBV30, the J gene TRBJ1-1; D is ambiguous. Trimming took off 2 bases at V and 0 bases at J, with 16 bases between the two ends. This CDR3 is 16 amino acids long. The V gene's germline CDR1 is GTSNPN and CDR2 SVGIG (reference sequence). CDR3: CAWSRVHINMNTEAFF. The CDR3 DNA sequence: TGTGCCTGGAGTAGGGTTCACATCAACATGAACACTGAAGCTTTCTTT.

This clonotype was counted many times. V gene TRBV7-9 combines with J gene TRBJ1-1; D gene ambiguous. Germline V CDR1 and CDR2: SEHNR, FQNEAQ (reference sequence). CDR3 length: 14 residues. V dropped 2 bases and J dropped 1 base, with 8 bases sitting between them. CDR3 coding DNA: TGTGCCAGCAGCTTAAATTCGGGGAACACTGAAGCTTTCTTT. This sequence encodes CASSLNSGNTEAFF. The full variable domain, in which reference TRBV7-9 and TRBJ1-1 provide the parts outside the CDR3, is DTGVSQNPRHKITKRGQNVTFRCDPISEHNRLYWYRQTLGQGPEFLTYFQNEAQLEKSRLLSDRFSAERPKGSFSTLEIQRTEQGDSAMYLCASSLNSGNTEAFFGQGTRLTVV.

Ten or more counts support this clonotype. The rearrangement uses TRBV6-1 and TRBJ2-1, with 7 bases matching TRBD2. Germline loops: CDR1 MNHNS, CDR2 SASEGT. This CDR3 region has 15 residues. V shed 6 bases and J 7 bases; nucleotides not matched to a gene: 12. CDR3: CASRDRTSEVNEQFF. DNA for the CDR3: TGTGCCAGCAGAGACCGAACTAGCGAGGTGAATGAGCAGTTCTTC.